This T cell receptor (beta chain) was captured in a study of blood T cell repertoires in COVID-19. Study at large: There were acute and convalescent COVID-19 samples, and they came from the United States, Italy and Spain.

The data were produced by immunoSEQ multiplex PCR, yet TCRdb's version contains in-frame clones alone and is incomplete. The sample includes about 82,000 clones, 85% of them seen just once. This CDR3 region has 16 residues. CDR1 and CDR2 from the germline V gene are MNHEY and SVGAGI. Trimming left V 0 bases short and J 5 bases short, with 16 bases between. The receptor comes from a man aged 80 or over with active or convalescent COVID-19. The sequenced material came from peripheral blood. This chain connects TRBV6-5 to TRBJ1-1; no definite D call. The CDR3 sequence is CASSYSLLGEGTEAFF. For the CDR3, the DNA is TGTGCCAGCAGTTACTCCCTTCTTGGGGAGGGTACTGAAGCTTTCTTT.